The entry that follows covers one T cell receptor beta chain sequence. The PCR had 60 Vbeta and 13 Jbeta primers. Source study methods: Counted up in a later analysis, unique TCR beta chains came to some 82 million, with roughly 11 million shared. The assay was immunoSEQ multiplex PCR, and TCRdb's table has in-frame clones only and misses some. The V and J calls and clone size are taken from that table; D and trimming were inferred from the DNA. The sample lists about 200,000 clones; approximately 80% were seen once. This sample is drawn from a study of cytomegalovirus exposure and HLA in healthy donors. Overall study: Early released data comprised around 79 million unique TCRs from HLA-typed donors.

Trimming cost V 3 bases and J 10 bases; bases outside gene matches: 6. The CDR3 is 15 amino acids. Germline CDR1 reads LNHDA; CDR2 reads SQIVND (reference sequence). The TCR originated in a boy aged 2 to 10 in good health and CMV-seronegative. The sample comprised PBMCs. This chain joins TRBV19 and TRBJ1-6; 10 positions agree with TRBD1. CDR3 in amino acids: CASSITGTGDSPLHF. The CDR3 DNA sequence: TGTGCCAGTAGTATCACGGGGACAGGGGACTCACCCCTCCACTTT.